What follows are 29 T cell receptor beta chains derived from one specimen sequenced in a study of T-cell memory formation after mild COVID-19. TCRdb re-called the 5' RACE reads with MiXCR, one entry per CDR3 protein. Found here are 250,000 to 350,000 distinct CDR3 sequences, 15% to 20% of them singletons; the top ten hold around 21%. Material: PBMCs or a T cell subset sorted from them (not recorded which). The receptors here all came from a man aged 18 to 29 who had mild COVID-19 (a few samples of this study predate the infection). Cell type and time point are not known.

This rearrangement joins TRBV2 to TRBJ2-7; D is unresolved. CDR3 length: 12 residues. Germline V gene lookup returns CDR1 SNHLY and CDR2 FYNNEI. The V and J ends lost 8 bases and 2 bases respectively, with 10 bases between them. The CDR3 DNA follows: TGTGCCAGCGGCGGCGCGGCCTACGAGCAGTACGTC. Translating it yields CASGGAAYEQYV.

This clonotype was counted only a few times. This chain links TRBV5-6 with TRBJ2-5, with TRBD2 identical over 8 bases. The CDR3 has 15 residues. Germline V CDR1 and CDR2: SGHDT, YYEEEE. Germline trimming cut 2 bases from V and 1 base from J; bases unmatched to any gene: 4. Here the CDR3 reads CASSFSGTSQETQYF. CDR3 DNA sequence: TGTGCCAGCAGCTTTAGCGGGACAAGCCAAGAGACCCAGTACTTC. Full variable domain (rest looked up from reference TRBV5-6 and TRBJ2-5): DAGVTQSPTHLIKTRGQQVTLRCSPKSGHDTVSWYQQALGQGPQFIFQYYEEEERQRGNFPDRFSGHQFPNYSSELNVNALLLGDSALYLCASSFSGTSQETQYFGPGTRLLVL.

The chain has TRBV12-5 and TRBJ1-1; tentative D call: TRBD1 (6 bases). Per germline, CDR1 LGHNT and CDR2 FRNRAP. The CDR3 is made up of 15 amino acids. The V end was cut by 1 base, the J end by 7 bases, with 16 bases between. CDR3 residues: CASGLGLSGQLEAFF. The CDR3 coding sequence is TGTGCTAGTGGTTTGGGGCTGTCTGGACAGCTTGAAGCTTTCTTT.

This clonotype appeared a few times. The rearrangement joins TRBV5-1 to TRBJ2-3; TRBD2 agrees at 8 bases. The CDR3 is 14 residues long. The germline V gene encodes CDR1 SGHRS and CDR2 YFSETQ. V lost 6 bases, J lost 2 bases, and 5 bases stayed unmatched. Written as DNA, the CDR3 is TGCGCCAGCACCCGGCGGGGGGACACAGATACGCAGTATTTT. This encodes CASTRRGDTDTQYF.

This clonotype was detected only a few times. The chain links TRBV29-1 to TRBJ1-3; D unclear. Per the germline V gene, CDR1 is SQVTM and CDR2 is ANQGSEA. This CDR3 spans 11 amino acids. The V gene lost 4 bases and the J gene lost 3 bases, with 4 bases spanning the gap. CDR3 residues: CSVVYGNTIYF. The CDR3 DNA reads as TGCAGCGTTGTATATGGAAACACCATATATTTT.

There are many counts of this clonotype. The J gene is TRBJ2-2, the V gene TRBV7-3; D is perhaps TRBD1 (6 bases). The germline gives CDR1 SGHTA, CDR2 FQGTGA. Trimming stripped 3 bases from V and 3 bases from J, with 8 bases between. The CDR3 contains 14 residues. DNA of the CDR3: TGTGCCAGCAGCTTTGGGGGCGACACCGGGGAGCTGTTTTTT. Its translation is CASSFGGDTGELFF.

A few counts support this clonotype. The rearrangement links TRBV7-7 to TRBJ2-5, with 13 bases aligning to TRBD2. Germline V gene data show CDR1 as SSHAT and CDR2 as FNYEAQ (reference sequence). Losses at the gene ends were 5 bases for V and 2 bases for J; bases not matched to a gene: 11. The CDR3 extends over 18 amino acids. The CDR3 nucleotides are TGTGCCAGCAGCACAGGGACTAGCGGGGCTTGGCCACAAGAGACCCAGTACTTC. Its translation: CASSTGTSGAWPQETQYF. The full variable domain, in which reference TRBV7-7 and TRBJ2-5 provide the parts outside the CDR3, is GAGVSQSPRYKVTKRGQDVTLRCDPISSHATLYWYQQALGQGPEFLTYFNYEAQPDKSGLPSDRFSAERPEGSISTLTIQRTEQRDSAMYRCASSTGTSGAWPQETQYFGPGTRLLVL.

The chain has TRBV28 and TRBJ2-3, with 9 bases fitting TRBD2. CDR1 is MDHEN and CDR2 is SYDVKM in the germline V gene. The junction had 10 bases not matched to a gene; V was cut back by 5 bases and J by 4 bases. CDR3 length equals 16 residues. The CDR3 bases are TGTGCCAGCAGTCCACAGCTAGCGGGGAGTTCAGATACGCAGTATTTT. Protein sequence: CASSPQLAGSSDTQYF.

This chain uses TRBV7-2 with TRBJ2-3; D not resolved. Germline V gene lookup returns CDR1 SGHTA and CDR2 FQGNSA. This CDR3 is 12 amino acids long. Trimming took 5 bases from V and 7 from J, leaving 10 bases between them. The DNA for the CDR3 is TGTGCCAGCAGCCCATCGCCTCATACGCAGTATTTT. Encoded protein: CASSPSPHTQYF.

V gene TRBV7-8 combines with J gene TRBJ1-2; TRBD1 is a possible D gene (5 bases). This CDR3 has 14 amino acids. The ends were cut back, 6 bases at V and 4 bases at J, with 15 bases in the middle. Germline CDR1 SGHVS, CDR2 FQNEAQ. As DNA, the CDR3 is TGTGCCAGCAGGGCAGACAGCTCCCGCTATGGCTACACCTTC. Amino acids: CASRADSSRYGYTF.

This clonotype was recorded a few times. This chain connects TRBV7-2 to TRBJ2-7; TRBD1 is a possible D gene (6 bases). With 7 bases removed from V and 3 bases from J, the gap between germline ends came to 19 bases. This CDR3 is built from 15 residues. CDR1 SGHTA and CDR2 FQGNSA come from the germline V gene. DNA for the CDR3: TGTGCCAGCACCGCCGCCGACAGGTTTGTCTACGAGCAGTACTTC. Translation: CASTAADRFVYEQYF.

The CDR3 DNA reads as TGCGCCAGCAGTCAATGTGGTCCGAGGGGGCCTATCCACGAGCAGTACTTC. Its protein product is CASSQCGPRGPIHEQYF. The V call is TRBV23-1, the J call TRBJ2-7; 7 bases line up with TRBD1. TRBV23-1 is classed as an ORF, of uncertain function. CDR3 length equals 17 residues. The V segment lost 1 base and the J segment 5 bases; nucleotides outside the gene matches: 14.

V is TRBV4-3 and J is TRBJ2-3; D gene uncertain. From germline, CDR1 is LGHNA and CDR2 YSLEER. The V and J ends lost 3 bases and 0 bases respectively, with 16 bases between them. This CDR3 is 17 amino acids long. CDR3 loop: CASSHSRLRDSTDTQYF. The CDR3 bases are TGCGCCAGCAGCCACTCGCGGCTAAGGGATAGCACAGATACGCAGTATTTT.

Only a few counts were recorded for this clonotype. V usage is TRBV20-1 and J usage is TRBJ1-4; D possibly corresponds to TRBD1 (6 bases). The CDR3 runs to 13 residues. The germline V and J ends were trimmed by 5 bases and 8 bases, with 15 bases remaining between them. Germline V lookup: CDR1 DFQATT, CDR2 SNEGSKA (reference sequence). This CDR3 is CSAGTGWDEKLFF. DNA for the CDR3: TGCAGTGCTGGAACAGGGTGGGACGAAAAACTGTTTTTT.

The chain joins TRBV9 to TRBJ2-1; 7 bases are shared with TRBD2. The ends lost 0 bases at V and 7 bases at J; junction bases unmatched: 4. Germline CDR1 and CDR2: SGDLS and YYNGEE. This CDR3 comprises 14 residues. The CDR3 DNA reads as TGTGCCAGCAGCGTAGATGGGGGGGTGAATGAGCAGTTCTTC. Amino acids: CASSVDGGVNEQFF.

V usage is TRBV7-2 and J usage is TRBJ2-7; D is uncertain. V shed 3 bases and J shed 5 bases, with 11 bases lying between them. Germline V gene data show CDR1 as SGHTA and CDR2 as FQGNSA. This CDR3 region has 13 residues. CDR3 in amino acids: CASSFQEFDEQYF. CDR3 sequence (DNA): TGTGCCAGCAGCTTCCAGGAATTCGACGAGCAGTACTTC.

The chain joins TRBV20-1 to TRBJ1-6, with D tentatively TRBD1 (5 bases). Germline V gene lookup returns CDR1 DFQATT and CDR2 SNEGSKA (reference sequence). The CDR3 runs to 15 residues. Deletions cut 0 bases from V and 10 bases from J, with 16 bases between. This CDR3 is CSARDIGGLGSPLHF. CDR3 bases: TGCAGTGCTAGAGATATCGGGGGTTTGGGGTCACCCCTCCACTTT.

This chain links TRBV7-3 with TRBJ2-2; D is ambiguous. Trimming cost V 5 bases and J 8 bases, with 18 bases left between them. The CDR3 spans 15 residues. Germline lookup yields CDR1 SGHTA and CDR2 FQGTGA. In DNA, the CDR3 is TGTGCCAGCAGCCCAGTCCCCAGGAAGGCGGGGGAGCTGTTTTTT. The encoded protein is CASSPVPRKAGELFF.

V and J are TRBV7-8 and TRBJ1-3, with a tentative D call TRBD1 (5 bases). This CDR3 spans 16 amino acids. The germline V gene has CDR1 SGHVS and CDR2 FQNEAQ. The V gene lost 0 bases and the J gene lost 0 bases, with 9 bases spanning the gap. CDR3 residues: CASSLAQGDSGNTIYF. CDR3 DNA: TGTGCCAGCAGCTTAGCGCAGGGAGACTCTGGAAACACCATATATTTT.

V usage is TRBV19 and J usage is TRBJ1-2; a weak D match, TRBD1 (5 bases). Deletions cut 3 bases from V and 6 bases from J, with 11 bases between. This CDR3 contains 13 residues. Germline V gives CDR1 LNHDA, CDR2 SQIVND (reference sequence). This chain's CDR3 is CASSMGVANGYTF. In DNA, the CDR3 is TGTGCCAGTAGTATGGGGGTTGCGAATGGCTACACCTTC.

The V and J genes are TRBV10-3 and TRBJ2-3, with D perhaps matching TRBD1 (5 bases). Germline lookup yields CDR1 ENHRY and CDR2 SYGVKD. Trimming took off 3 bases at V and 2 bases at J, with 12 bases between the two ends. CDR3 length: 15 amino acids. DNA for the CDR3: TGTGCCATCAGTGACAGGGCGAGACTCACAGATACGCAGTATTTT. It specifies CAISDRARLTDTQYF.

This clonotype has just a few counts. The chain links TRBV29-1 to TRBJ1-2; TRBD1 might be the D (5 bases). The V end lost 7 bases, the J end lost 5 bases, and 14 bases lay between the germline ends. This CDR3 has 12 amino acids. Germline CDR1 is SQVTM and CDR2 is ANQGSEA. The CDR3 nucleotides are TGCAGCGGCGGGGAGGGGAGATATGGCTACACCTTC. Protein product: CSGGEGRYGYTF.

The chain joins TRBV5-1 to TRBJ2-2, with D tentatively TRBD2 (5 bases). CDR3 length equals 15 residues. From germline, CDR1 is SGHRS and CDR2 YFSETQ. Trimming shortened V by 4 bases and J by 6 bases, and 16 bases separated the two germline ends. The CDR3 protein is CASSPMRVSPGELFF. In DNA, the CDR3 is TGCGCCAGCAGCCCAATGAGGGTCTCACCCGGGGAGCTGTTTTTT.

This clonotype was picked up a small number of times. The V gene is TRBV6-6, the J gene TRBJ1-3; unclear D gene. This CDR3 has 13 residues. CDR1 MNHNY and CDR2 SVGAGI come from the germline V gene (reference sequence). CDR3 nucleotides: TGTGCGGTCTCCTCCGGCTCTGGAAACACCATATATTTT. Its translation: CAVSSGSGNTIYF.

This clonotype has more than one count but fewer than ten. This chain links TRBV7-9 with TRBJ1-1; TRBD1 matches at 12 bases. The CDR3 runs 15 residues. Trimming at V came to 5 bases and at J to 7 bases, leaving 8 bases not matched to a gene. Germline CDR1 reads SEHNR; CDR2 reads FQNEAQ (reference sequence). CDR3 coding DNA: TGTGCCAGCAGCCACAGGGGGACAGGGGGCAATGAAGCTTTCTTT. It is translated as CASSHRGTGGNEAFF.

There are a few counts of this clonotype. This chain uses TRBV7-6 with TRBJ2-2, with 12 bases fitting TRBD2. CDR1 and CDR2 (germline): SGHVS, FNYEAQ. This CDR3 contains 16 residues. With V trimmed by 4 bases and J by 4 bases, 4 bases remained unmatched. CDR3 residues: CASSSSGGALTGELFF. CDR3 nucleotides: TGTGCCAGCAGCTCTAGCGGGGGGGCCCTCACCGGGGAGCTGTTTTTT.

V and J are TRBV3-1 and TRBJ1-3; 8 nucleotides align to TRBD1. Per germline, CDR1 LGHDT and CDR2 YNNKEL (reference sequence). The CDR3 length is 14 residues. With 1 base clipped from V and 10 bases from J, the junction kept 6 bases outside the gene matches. CDR3 sequence reads: CASSQGTGSETIYF. DNA for the CDR3: TGTGCCAGCAGCCAAGGGACAGGGTCGGAGACCATATATTTT.

Many counts were recorded for this clonotype. This chain joins TRBV5-1 and TRBJ1-1; a possible D gene is TRBD1 (5 bases). The CDR3 runs to 12 residues. Trimming cost V 7 bases and J 0 bases, with 7 bases left between them. Germline loops: CDR1 SGHRS, CDR2 YFSETQ. CDR3 sequence (DNA): TGCGCCAGCGGACACGTGAACACTGAAGCTTTCTTT. It codes for CASGHVNTEAFF.

This rearrangement joins TRBV5-1 to TRBJ2-3; D possibly corresponds to TRBD2 (5 bases). V gave up 4 bases and J gave up 4 bases, with 19 bases separating them. Germline V gene lookup returns CDR1 SGHRS and CDR2 YFSETQ. The CDR3 has 16 amino acids. CDR3 coding DNA: TGCGCCAGCAGCCCGGCCCTAGCAGTAGTGTCAGATACGCAGTATTTT. Protein product: CASSPALAVVSDTQYF.